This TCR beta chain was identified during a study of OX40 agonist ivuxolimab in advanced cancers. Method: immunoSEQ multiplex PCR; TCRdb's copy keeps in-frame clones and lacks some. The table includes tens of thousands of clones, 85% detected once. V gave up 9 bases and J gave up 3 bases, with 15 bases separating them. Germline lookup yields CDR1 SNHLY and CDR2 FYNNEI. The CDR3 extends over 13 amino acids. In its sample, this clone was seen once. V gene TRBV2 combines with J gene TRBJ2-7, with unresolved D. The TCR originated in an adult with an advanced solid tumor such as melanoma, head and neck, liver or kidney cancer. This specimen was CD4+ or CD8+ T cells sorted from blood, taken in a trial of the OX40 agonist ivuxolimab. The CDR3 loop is CASALGGFYEQYF. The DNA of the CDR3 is TGTGCCAGTGCCCTGGGCGGTTTCTACGAGCAGTACTTC.